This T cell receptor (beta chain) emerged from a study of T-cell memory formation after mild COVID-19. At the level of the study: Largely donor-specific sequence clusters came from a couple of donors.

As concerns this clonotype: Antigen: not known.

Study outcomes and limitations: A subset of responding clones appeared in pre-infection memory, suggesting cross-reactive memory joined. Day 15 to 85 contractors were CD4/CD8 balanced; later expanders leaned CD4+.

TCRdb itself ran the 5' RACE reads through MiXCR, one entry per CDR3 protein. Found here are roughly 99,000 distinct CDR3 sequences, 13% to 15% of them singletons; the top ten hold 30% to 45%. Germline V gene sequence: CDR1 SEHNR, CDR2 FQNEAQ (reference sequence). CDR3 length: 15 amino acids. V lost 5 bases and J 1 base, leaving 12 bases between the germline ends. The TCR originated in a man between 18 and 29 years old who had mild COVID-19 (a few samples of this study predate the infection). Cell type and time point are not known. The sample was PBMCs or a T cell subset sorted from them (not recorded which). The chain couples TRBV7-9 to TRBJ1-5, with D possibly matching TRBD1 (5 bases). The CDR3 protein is CASSADRFSNQPQHF. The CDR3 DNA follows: TGTGCCAGCAGCGCAGACAGATTCAGCAATCAGCCCCAGCATTTT. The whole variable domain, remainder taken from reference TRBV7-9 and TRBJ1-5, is DTGVSQNPRHKITKRGQNVTFRCDPISEHNRLYWYRQTLGQGPEFLTYFQNEAQLEKSRLLSDRFSAERPKGSFSTLEIQRTEQGDSAMYLCASSADRFSNQPQHFGDGTRLSIL.